Below, one T cell receptor beta chain is given with its context. Its antigen is as yet unknown. The same CDR3 also results from other DNA sequences found in this sample. The CDR3 totals 15 residues. V shed 1 base, J shed 0 bases, and the junction held 3 bases outside the gene matches. From germline, CDR1 is SGHTA and CDR2 FQGTGA. These data come from a study of T cell responses to AZD1222 COVID-19 vaccine. Assay used: immunoSEQ multiplex PCR; TCRdb lists only in-frame clones, some missing. The sample comprises some 180,000 clones, about 90% of which are singletons, and less than 2.5% rests with the top ten. Overall study results and limits: A reported finding is that nearly half of spike-specific TCRs target unmutated variant regions.

The origin of this receptor is an adult who received the AZD1222 COVID-19 vaccine. This chain connects TRBV7-3 to TRBJ2-7; 7 nucleotides agree with TRBD2. The sequenced sample was peripheral blood, obtained 28 days after the second AZD1222 dose. CDR3 loop: CASSLMGGSSYEQYF. In DNA form, the CDR3 reads TGTGCCAGCAGCTTAATGGGCGGGAGCTCCTACGAGCAGTACTTC.